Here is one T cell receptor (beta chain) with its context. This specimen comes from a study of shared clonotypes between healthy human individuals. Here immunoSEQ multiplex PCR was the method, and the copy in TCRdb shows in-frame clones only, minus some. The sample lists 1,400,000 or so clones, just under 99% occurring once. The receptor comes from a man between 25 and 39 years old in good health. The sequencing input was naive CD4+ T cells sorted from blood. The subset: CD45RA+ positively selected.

The CDR3 here is CATSRGGAKGGNEQFF. In DNA form, the CDR3 reads TGTGCCACCAGCAGAGGAGGGGCCAAAGGGGGCAATGAGCAGTTCTTC. The rearrangement uses TRBV15 and TRBJ2-1; the D gene is possibly TRBD1 (6 bases). The V and J ends lost 1 base and 6 bases respectively, with 16 bases between them. Germline V gene sequence: CDR1 LNHNV, CDR2 YYDKDF (reference sequence). The CDR3 totals 16 residues.